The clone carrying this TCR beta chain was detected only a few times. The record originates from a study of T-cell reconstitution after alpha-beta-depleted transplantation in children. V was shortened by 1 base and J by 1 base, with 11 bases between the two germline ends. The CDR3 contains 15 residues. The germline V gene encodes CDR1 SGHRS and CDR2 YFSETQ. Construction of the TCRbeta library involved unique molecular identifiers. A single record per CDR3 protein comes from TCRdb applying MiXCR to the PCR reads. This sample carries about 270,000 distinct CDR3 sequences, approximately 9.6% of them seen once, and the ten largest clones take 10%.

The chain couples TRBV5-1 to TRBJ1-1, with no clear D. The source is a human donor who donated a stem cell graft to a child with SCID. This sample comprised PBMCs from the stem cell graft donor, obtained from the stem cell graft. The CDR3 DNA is TGCGCCAGCAGCTTGAATGCAGGAGCGAACACTGAAGCTTTCTTT. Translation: CASSLNAGANTEAFF. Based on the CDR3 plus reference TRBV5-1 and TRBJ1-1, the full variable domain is KAGVTQTPRYLIKTRGQQVTLSCSPISGHRSVSWYQQTPGQGLQFLFEYFSETQRNKGNFPGRFSGRQFSNSRSEMNVSTLELGDSALYLCASSLNAGANTEAFFGQGTRLTVV.